These 8 T cell receptor gamma chains share one sample of origin, sequenced in a study of gamma-delta chains in newborns, infants, children. TCRdb reran clone calling via CATT on the reads. Of thousands of gamma-chain clones in the sample, around two thirds are singletons; the top ten hold about a sixth. Source material: blood. These receptors came from a child who was a newborn, infant or young child, either healthy, febrile or measles-vaccinated (not recorded which).

The rearrangement uses TRGV4 and TRGJ1 or TRGJ2. The J gene is not listed in TCRdb, so it was assigned here from a DNA match to germline. V dropped 0 bases and J dropped 3; count of bases not matched to a gene: 2. The germline V gene has CDR1 EGSTGY and CDR2 YDSYTSSV. This CDR3 has 13 residues. The CDR3 DNA reads as TGTGCCACCTGGGATGGGGCTTATTATAAGAAACTCTTT. It translates to CATWDGAYYKKLF.

As concerns this clone: At one boundary the junction diverges from the germline segment, which might be a read error. The CDR3 nucleotides are TGTGCCACCTGGGACGGGCTGACTGATTGGTTCAAGATATTT. Protein: CATWDGLTDWFKIF. The chain recombines TRGV2 with TRGJP1. Matching the DNA to germline supplied the J gene, which TCRdb does not give. The CDR3 extends over 14 amino acids. CDR1 is EGSNGY and CDR2 is YDSYNSKV in the germline V gene.

V is TRGV8 and J is TRGJP1. As TCRdb names no J gene, one was assigned here on the basis of a DNA match to germline. This CDR3 is 14 amino acids long. The germline gives CDR1 VENAVY, CDR2 YDSYNSRV. V dropped 5 bases and J dropped 0; count of bases not matched to a gene: 3. CDR3 DNA sequence: TGTGCCACCTGGGGTTATACCACTGGTTGGTTCAAGATATTT. Its protein product is CATWGYTTGWFKIF.

The chain recombines TRGV8 with TRGJ1 or TRGJ2. Here the J gene was assigned by germline matching of the DNA, as TCRdb has none. This CDR3 contains 12 residues. Germline assignment: CDR1 VENAVY and CDR2 YDSYNSRV. Trimming at V came to 5 bases and at J to 5 bases, leaving 6 bases not matched to a gene. The CDR3 nucleotides are TGTGCCACCTGGGTTGCCCATTATAAGAAACTCTTT. Translating gives CATWVAHYKKLF.

This chain connects TRGV4 to TRGJ1 or TRGJ2. TCRdb leaves out the J gene; it was filled in here by matching the DNA to germline. CDR3 length equals 12 residues. V shed 5 bases, J shed 10 bases, and the junction held 11 bases outside the gene matches. Per germline, CDR1 EGSTGY and CDR2 YDSYTSSV. CDR3 loop: CATWGTEPKKLF. For the CDR3, the DNA is TGTGCCACCTGGGGGACGGAACCCAAGAAACTCTTT.

Concerning this clone itself: One base away lies a much larger clone, so this may be a sequencing read error. The same CDR3 can be traced to other DNA sequences in this sample. The chain uses TRGV9 and TRGJP. The J gene was missing in TCRdb and was found by matching the end of the DNA to germline. The CDR3 runs to 17 residues. Germline lookup yields CDR1 GITISATS and CDR2 ISYDGTV (reference sequence). V dropped 0 bases and J dropped 6; count of bases not matched to a gene: 5. The DNA for the CDR3 is TGTGCCTTGTGGGAGGTGCTCCGAGAGTTGGGCAAAAAAATCAAGGTATTT. This gives the protein CALWEVLRELGKKIKVF.

This clone was recorded once. This sample also contains other DNA sequences that code for the same CDR3. This chain links TRGV2 with TRGJ1 or TRGJ2. TCRdb does not report a J gene; here it was assigned by matching the DNA to germline references. The CDR3 sequence is 13 residues long. J was trimmed by 4 bases and V by 0 bases; bases with no gene match: 3. The germline V gene encodes CDR1 EGSNGY and CDR2 YDSYNSKV. The CDR3 reads CATWDGLYYKKLF. CDR3 nucleotide sequence: TGTGCCACCTGGGACGGGCTGTATTATAAGAAACTCTTT.

To note about this clone: A clone one base away is much larger, so this may be a read error. The V gene is TRGV2, the J gene TRGJ1 or TRGJ2. Assignment of the J gene here rests on matching the DNA to germline, because TCRdb gives none. CDR3 size: 13 residues. V trimming: 2 bases; J trimming: 0 bases; junction bases outside the gene matches: 1. The germline V gene encodes CDR1 EGSNGY and CDR2 YDSYNSKV. The CDR3 DNA reads as TGTGCCACCTGGGACGTGAATTATTATAAGAAACTCTTT. Translating gives CATWDVNYYKKLF.